Given below is one TCR beta chain in context. This clonotype was seen ten or more times. Its cognate antigen has yet to be identified. Per-base quality was not reported, and no clone a single base away is much larger than it. The CDR3 contains 15 residues, cysteine and phenylalanine counted. The CDR3 DNA has 45 bases and is translated from base 1. Sequences SGHRS (CDR1) and YFSETQ (CDR2) are obtained from the germline V gene. The junction shows trimming of 2 bases on V and 5 bases on J, plus 16 bases between the germline ends. These data are taken from a study of T-cell reconstitution after alpha-beta-depleted transplantation in children (dated by TCRdb to the mid-2010s). Regarding the research as a whole: T-cell immune reconstitution after TCRalphabeta/CD19-depleted allogeneic hematopoietic cell transplantation in children was quantitatively tracked in the study by means of TCR repertoire profiling.

Interpreted using the paper, the treatment or condition label stands for: allogeneic hematopoietic cell transplantation with graft depleted of TCRalphabeta T cells and CD19 B cells. Transplant recipients were children who received TCRalphabeta/CD19-depleted allogeneic hematopoietic cell grafts. Libraries were prepared through PCR. Instrument used: Illumina HiSeq 2500. To normalize quantification of the TCRbeta repertoire, the TCR libraries were built with molecular barcoding that relied on unique molecular identifiers. TCRdb itself trimmed the public reads at Q25 with fastp, ran MiXCR and retained productive beta chains. Each record represents a unique CDR3 protein, reported with the most common genes and DNA among its rows. Here the sample has around 370,000 distinct CDR3 sequences; roughly 16% occur a single time. The top ten hold around 41% of the sample. Beyond this particular receptor, the publication reports: In some patients, the high TCRbeta diversity seen at day 60 was put down to recipient T cells and intrathymic progenitors that had survived conditioning. Over the following months the frequencies of hyperexpanded clones went down, and after one year T-cell counts and TCRbeta diversity were mostly credited to newly produced T cells. Apparently early alphabetaT-cell count recovery about two months after transplant reportedly relied on only several hundred rapidly expanded clones derived from non-depleted graft cells.

This clonotype was obtained from a male patient under 10 years old who had a stem cell transplant for acute lymphoblastic leukemia, so the T cells may come from the graft donor. Sample: PBMCs, mostly from graft donor cells, taken 360 days after TCRalphabeta/CD19-depleted stem cell transplant. The chain uses TRBV5-1 and TRBJ2-5, with the D segment identity uncertain. The bases read TGCGCCAGCAGCTTCCAGCAGAGAAGTGGGGAGACCCAGTACTTC. Its product reads: CASSFQQRSGETQYF.